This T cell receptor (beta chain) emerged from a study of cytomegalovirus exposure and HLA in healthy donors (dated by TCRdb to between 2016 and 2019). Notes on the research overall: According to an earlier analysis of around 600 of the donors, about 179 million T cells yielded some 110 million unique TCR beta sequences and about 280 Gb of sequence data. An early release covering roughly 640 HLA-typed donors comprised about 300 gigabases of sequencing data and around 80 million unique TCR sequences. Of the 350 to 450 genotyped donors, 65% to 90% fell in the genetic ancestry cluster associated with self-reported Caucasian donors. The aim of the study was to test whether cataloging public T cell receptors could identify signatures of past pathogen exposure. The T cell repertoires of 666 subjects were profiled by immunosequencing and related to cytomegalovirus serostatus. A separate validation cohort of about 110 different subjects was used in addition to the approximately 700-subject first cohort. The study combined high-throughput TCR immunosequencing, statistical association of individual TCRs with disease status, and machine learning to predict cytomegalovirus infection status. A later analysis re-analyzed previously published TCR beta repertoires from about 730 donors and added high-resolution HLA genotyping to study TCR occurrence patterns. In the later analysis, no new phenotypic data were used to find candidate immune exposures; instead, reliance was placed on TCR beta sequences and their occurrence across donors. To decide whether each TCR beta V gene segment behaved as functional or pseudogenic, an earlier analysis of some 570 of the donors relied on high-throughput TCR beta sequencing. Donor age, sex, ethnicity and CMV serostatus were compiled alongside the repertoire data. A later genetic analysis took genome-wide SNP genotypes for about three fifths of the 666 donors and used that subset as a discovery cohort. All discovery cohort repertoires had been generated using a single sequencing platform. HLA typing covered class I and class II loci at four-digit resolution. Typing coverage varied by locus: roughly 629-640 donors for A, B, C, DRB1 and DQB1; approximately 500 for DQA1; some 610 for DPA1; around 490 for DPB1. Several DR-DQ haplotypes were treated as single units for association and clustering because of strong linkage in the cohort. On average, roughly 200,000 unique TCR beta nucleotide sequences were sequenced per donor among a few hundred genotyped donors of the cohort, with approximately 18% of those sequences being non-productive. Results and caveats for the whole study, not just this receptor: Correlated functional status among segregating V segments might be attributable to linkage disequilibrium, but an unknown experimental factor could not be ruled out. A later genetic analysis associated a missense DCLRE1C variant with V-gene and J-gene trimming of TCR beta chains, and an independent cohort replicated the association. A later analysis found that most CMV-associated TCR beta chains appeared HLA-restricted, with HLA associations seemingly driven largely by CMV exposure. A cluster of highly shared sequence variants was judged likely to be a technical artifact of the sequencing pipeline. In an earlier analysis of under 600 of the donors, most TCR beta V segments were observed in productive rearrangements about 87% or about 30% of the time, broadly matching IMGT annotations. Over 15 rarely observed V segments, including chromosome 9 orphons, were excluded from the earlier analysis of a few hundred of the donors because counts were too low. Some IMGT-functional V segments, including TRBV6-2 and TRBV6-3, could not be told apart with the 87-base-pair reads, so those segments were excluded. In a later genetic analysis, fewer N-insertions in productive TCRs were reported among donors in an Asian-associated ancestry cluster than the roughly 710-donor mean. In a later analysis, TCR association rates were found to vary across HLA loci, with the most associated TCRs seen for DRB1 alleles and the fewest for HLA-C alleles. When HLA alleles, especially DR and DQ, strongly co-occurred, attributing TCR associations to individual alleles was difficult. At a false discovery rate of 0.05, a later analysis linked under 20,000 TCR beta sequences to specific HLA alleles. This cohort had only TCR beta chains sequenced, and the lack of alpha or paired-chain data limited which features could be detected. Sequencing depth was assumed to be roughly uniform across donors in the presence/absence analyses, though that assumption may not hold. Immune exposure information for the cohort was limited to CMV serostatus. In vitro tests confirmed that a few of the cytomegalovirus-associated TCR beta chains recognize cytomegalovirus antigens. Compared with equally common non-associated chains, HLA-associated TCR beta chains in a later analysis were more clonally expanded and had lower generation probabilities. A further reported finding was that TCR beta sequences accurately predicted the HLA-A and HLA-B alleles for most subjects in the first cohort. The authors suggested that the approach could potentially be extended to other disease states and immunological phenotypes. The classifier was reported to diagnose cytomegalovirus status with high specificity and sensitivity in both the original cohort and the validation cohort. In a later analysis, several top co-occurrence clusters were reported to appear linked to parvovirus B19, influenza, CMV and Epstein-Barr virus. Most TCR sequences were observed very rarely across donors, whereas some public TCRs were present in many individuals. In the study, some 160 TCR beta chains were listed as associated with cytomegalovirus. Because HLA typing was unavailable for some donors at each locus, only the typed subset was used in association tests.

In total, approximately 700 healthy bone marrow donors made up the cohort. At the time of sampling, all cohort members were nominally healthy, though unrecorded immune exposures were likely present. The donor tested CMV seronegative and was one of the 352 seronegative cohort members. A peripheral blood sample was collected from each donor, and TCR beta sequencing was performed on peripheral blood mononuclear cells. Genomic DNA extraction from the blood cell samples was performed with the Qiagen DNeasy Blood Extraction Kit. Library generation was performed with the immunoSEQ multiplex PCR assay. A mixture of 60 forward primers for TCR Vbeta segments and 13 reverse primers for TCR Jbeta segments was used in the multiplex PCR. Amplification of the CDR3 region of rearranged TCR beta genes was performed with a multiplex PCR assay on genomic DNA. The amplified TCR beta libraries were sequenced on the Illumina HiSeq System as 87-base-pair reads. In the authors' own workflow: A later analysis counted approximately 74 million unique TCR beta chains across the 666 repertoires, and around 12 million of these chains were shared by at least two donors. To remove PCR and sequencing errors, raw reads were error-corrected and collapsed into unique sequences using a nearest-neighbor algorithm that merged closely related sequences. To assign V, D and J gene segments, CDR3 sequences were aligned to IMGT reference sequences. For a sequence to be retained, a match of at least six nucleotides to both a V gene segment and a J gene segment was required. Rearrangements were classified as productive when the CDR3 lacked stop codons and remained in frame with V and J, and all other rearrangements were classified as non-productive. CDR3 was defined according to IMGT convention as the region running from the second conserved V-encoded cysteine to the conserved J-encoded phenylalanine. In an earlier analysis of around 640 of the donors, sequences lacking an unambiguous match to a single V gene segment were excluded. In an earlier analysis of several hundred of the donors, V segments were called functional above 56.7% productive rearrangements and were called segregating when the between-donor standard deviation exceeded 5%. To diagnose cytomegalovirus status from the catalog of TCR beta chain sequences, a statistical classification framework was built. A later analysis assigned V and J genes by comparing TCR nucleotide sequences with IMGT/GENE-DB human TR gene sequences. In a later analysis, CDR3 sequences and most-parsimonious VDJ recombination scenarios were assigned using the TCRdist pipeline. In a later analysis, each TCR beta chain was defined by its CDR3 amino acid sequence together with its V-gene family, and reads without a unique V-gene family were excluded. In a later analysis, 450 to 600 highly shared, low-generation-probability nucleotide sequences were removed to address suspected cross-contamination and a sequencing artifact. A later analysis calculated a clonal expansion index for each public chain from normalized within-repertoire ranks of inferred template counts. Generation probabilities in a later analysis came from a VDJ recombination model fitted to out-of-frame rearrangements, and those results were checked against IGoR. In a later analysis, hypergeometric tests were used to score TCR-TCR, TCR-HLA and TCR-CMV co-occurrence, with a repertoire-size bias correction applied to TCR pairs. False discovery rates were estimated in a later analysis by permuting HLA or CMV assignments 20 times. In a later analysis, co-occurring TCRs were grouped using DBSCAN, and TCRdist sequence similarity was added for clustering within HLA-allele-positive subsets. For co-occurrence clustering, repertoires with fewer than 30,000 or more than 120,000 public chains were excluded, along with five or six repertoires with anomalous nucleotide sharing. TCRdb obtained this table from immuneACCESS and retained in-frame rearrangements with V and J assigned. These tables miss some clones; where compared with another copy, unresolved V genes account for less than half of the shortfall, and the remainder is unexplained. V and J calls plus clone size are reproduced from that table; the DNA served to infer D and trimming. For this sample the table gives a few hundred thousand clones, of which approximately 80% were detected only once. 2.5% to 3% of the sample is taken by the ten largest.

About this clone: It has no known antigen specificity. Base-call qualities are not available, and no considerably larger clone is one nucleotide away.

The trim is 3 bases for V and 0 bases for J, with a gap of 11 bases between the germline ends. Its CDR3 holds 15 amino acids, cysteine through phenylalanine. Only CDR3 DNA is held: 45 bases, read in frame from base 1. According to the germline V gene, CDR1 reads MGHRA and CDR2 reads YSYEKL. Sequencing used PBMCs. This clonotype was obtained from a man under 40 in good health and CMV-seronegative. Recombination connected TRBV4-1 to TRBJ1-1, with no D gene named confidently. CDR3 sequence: CASSQVGSMNTEAFF. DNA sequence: TGCGCCAGCAGCCAGGTCGGGTCCATGAACACTGAAGCTTTCTTT.